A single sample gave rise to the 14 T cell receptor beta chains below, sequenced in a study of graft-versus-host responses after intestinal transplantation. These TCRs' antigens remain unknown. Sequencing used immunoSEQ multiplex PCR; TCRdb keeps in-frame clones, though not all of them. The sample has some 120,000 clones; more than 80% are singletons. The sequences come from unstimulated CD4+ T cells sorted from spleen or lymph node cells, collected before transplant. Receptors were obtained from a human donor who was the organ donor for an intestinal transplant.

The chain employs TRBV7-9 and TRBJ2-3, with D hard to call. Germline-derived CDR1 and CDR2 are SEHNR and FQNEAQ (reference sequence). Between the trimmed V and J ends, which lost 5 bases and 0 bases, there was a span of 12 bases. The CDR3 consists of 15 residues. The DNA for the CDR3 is TGTGCCAGCAGCCCTGACGGTCTAAGCACAGATACGCAGTATTTT. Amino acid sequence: CASSPDGLSTDTQYF.

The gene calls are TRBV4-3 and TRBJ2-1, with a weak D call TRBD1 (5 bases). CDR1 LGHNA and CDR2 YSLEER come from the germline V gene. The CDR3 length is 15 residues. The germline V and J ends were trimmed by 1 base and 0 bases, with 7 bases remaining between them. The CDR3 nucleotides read TGCGCCAGCAGCCAAGGACAGAGCTCCTACAATGAGCAGTTCTTC. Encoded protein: CASSQGQSSYNEQFF.

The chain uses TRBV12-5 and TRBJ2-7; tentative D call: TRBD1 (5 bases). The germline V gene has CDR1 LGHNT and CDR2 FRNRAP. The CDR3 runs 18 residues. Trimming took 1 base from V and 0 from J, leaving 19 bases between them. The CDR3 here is CASGLDRFLQSSSYEQYF. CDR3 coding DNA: TGTGCTAGTGGTTTGGACAGGTTCCTTCAAAGTAGCTCCTACGAGCAGTACTTC.

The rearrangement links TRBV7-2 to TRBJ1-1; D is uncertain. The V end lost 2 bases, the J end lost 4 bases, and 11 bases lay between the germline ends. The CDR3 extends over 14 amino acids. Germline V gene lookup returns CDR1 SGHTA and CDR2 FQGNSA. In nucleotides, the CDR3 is TGTGCCAGCAGCTTAAATGCGGGGATCACTGAAGCTTTCTTT. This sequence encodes CASSLNAGITEAFF.

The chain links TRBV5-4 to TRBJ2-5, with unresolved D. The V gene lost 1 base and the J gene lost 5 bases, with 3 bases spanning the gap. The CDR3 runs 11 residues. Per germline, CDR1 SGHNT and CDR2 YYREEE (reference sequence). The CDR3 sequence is CASSLYETQYF. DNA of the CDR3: TGTGCCAGCAGCTTGTACGAGACCCAGTACTTC. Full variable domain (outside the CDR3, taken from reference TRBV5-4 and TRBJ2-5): ETGVTQSPTHLIKTRGQQVTLRCSSQSGHNTVSWYQQALGQGPQFIFQYYREEENGRGNFPPRFSGLQFPNYSSELNVNALELDDSALYLCASSLYETQYFGPGTRLLVL.

The CDR3 here is CASSHLDRGDTQYF. The CDR3 DNA follows: TGCGCCAGCAGCCACTTAGATAGAGGAGATACGCAGTATTTT. The rearrangement joins TRBV5-1 to TRBJ2-3; D call uncertain. CDR3 size: 14 residues. Germline CDR1 and CDR2: SGHRS and YFSETQ. The ends were cut back, 4 bases at V and 5 bases at J, with 14 bases in the middle.

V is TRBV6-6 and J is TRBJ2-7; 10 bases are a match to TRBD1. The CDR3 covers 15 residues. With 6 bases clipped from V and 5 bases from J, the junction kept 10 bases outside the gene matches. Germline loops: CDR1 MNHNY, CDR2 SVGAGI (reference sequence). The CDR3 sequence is CASRPGDRGRHEQYF. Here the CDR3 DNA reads TGTGCCAGCAGACCCGGTGACAGGGGGCGCCACGAGCAGTACTTC.

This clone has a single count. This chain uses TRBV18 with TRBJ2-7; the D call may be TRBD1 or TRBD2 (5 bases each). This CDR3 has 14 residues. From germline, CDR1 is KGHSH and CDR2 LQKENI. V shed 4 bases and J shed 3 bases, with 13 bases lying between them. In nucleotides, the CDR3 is TGTGCCAGCTCACACCGGGCGAGGGGCTACGAGCAGTACTTC. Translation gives CASSHRARGYEQYF. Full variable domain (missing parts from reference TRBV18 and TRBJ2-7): NAGVMQNPRHLVRRRGQEARLRCSPMKGHSHVYWYRQLPEEGLKFMVYLQKENIIDESGMPKERFSAEFPKEGPSILRIQQVVRGDSAAYFCASSHRARGYEQYFGPGTRLTVT.

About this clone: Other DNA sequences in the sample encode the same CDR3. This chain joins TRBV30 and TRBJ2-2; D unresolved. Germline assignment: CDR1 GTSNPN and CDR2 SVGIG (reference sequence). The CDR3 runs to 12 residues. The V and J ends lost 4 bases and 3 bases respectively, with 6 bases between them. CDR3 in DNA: TGTGCCTGGACCCGGGACACCGGGGAGCTGTTTTTT. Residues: CAWTRDTGELFF.

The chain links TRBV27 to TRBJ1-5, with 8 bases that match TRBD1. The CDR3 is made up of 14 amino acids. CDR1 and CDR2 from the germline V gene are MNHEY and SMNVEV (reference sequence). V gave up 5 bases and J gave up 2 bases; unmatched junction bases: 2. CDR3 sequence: CASSGQGGNQPQHF. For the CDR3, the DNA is TGTGCCAGCAGTGGACAGGGCGGCAATCAGCCCCAGCATTTT.

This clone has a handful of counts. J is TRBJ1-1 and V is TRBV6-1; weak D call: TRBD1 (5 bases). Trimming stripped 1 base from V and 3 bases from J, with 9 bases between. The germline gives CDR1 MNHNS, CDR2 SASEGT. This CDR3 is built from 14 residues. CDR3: CASSEVGGDTEAFF. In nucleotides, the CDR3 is TGTGCCAGCAGTGAAGTGGGAGGGGACACTGAAGCTTTCTTT.

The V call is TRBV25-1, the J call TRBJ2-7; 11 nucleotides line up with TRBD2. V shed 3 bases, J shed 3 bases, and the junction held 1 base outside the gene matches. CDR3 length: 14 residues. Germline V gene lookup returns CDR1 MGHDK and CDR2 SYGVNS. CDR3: CASSDTSGSYEQYF. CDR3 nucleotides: TGTGCCAGCAGTGACACTAGCGGGAGCTACGAGCAGTACTTC.

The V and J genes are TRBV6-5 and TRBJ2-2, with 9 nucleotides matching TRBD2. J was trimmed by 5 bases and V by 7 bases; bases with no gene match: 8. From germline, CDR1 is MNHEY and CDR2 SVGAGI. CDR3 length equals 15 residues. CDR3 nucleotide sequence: TGTGCCAGCAATCTAGCGGGGACTGATACCGGGGAGCTGTTTTTT. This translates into CASNLAGTDTGELFF.

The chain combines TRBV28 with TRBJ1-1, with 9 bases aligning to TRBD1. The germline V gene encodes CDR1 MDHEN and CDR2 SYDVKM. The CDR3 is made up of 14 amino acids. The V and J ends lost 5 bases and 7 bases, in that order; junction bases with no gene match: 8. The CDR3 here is CASSASQGAYEAFF. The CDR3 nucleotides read TGTGCCAGCAGTGCCTCACAGGGGGCCTATGAAGCTTTCTTT.